This T cell receptor beta chain was observed in a study of T cell responses to AZD1222 COVID-19 vaccine. The CDR3 extends over 15 amino acids. Per germline, CDR1 SGHDN and CDR2 FVKESK. Trimming removed 1 base at V and 1 base at J, with 10 bases between. Only in-frame clones appear in the TCRdb table, and some are missing; sequencing was by immunoSEQ multiplex PCR. This sample carries 200,000 to 250,000 clones, roughly 91% of them seen once, and the ten largest clones take about 1%. The rearrangement joins TRBV14 to TRBJ1-1; tentatively, D is TRBD1 (5 bases). This sequence was found in an adult in good health. The material was peripheral blood, obtained on day 0 of MenACWY control vaccination. The CDR3, as DNA: TGTGCCAGCAGCCAAGGGTTGGGGCGGAACACTGAAGCTTTCTTT. Its protein is CASSQGLGRNTEAFF.